These 9 T cell receptor beta chains were all obtained from the same sample, sequenced in a study of T cell changes during pregnancy in multiple sclerosis. TCRdb's copy holds only in-frame clones and misses some; the assay was immunoSEQ multiplex PCR. The sample lists 75,000 to 95,000 clones; approximately 92% were seen once. The sample consisted of peripheral blood, taken after pregnancy. The source is a female donor with multiple sclerosis, enrolled in a pregnancy study.

This clone has only one observation. The V gene is TRBV23-1, the J gene TRBJ2-1; D may be TRBD1 (6 bases). TRBV23-1 is annotated as an ORF whose role is uncertain. V lost 3 bases and J lost 4, with 19 bases in between. The CDR3 totals 17 residues. CDR3 amino acids: CASSHEGVGTLYNEQFF. The CDR3 bases are TGCGCCAGCAGTCACGAGGGGGTCGGGACACTATACAATGAGCAGTTCTTC.

V usage is TRBV19 and J usage is TRBJ1-5; TRBD1 agrees at 10 bases. The germline V gene encodes CDR1 LNHDA and CDR2 SQIVND (reference sequence). The CDR3 is 15 residues long. V lost 4 bases and J lost 7; bases outside the gene matches: 7. CDR3 coding DNA: TGTGCCAGTAGTACAACGGGACAGGGGAGACAGCCCCAGCATTTT. Protein sequence: CASSTTGQGRQPQHF.

The chain joins TRBV10-3 to TRBJ2-5; 14 bases fit TRBD2. V lost 2 bases to trimming and J lost 4 bases; unmatched junction nucleotides: 3. The CDR3 is made up of 16 amino acids. Germline CDR1 ENHRY, CDR2 SYGVKD. The CDR3 region has the DNA TGTGCCATCAGTGAGGAGGGACTAGCGGGGGTAGAGACCCAGTACTTC. Translated, it gives CAISEEGLAGVETQYF.

This clone has more than one count but fewer than ten. This chain connects TRBV7-8 to TRBJ2-2; 10 bases match TRBD2. V shed 5 bases, J shed 3 bases, and the junction held 15 bases outside the gene matches. Looked up from germline, CDR1 is SGHVS and CDR2 is FQNEAQ. The CDR3 runs to 19 residues. CDR3 loop: CASSPPLRLAGGYTGELFF. DNA for the CDR3: TGTGCCAGCAGCCCCCCTTTAAGACTAGCGGGCGGATACACCGGGGAGCTGTTTTTT.

The genes are TRBV18 and TRBJ1-2; 8 bases fit TRBD1. J was trimmed by 8 bases and V by 3 bases; bases with no gene match: 11. Germline V gives CDR1 KGHSH, CDR2 LQKENI. This CDR3 is 15 amino acids long. CDR3 amino acids: CASSPSRTGLGGYTF. CDR3 nucleotides: TGTGCCAGCTCACCTTCCCGGACAGGGTTGGGGGGCTACACCTTC.

The gene calls are TRBV9 and TRBJ2-3; perhaps TRBD1 as D (6 bases). CDR1 SGDLS and CDR2 YYNGEE come from the germline V gene. The CDR3 has 19 amino acids. Trimming pared 1 base from V and 2 bases from J, leaving 23 bases between. DNA of the CDR3: TGTGCCAGCAGCGTAAGCCCCTGGGTTTCGGGACATTTCACAGATACGCAGTATTTT. The encoded protein is CASSVSPWVSGHFTDTQYF. The complete variable domain, with remaining parts taken from reference TRBV9 and TRBJ2-3, reads DSGVTQTPKHLITATGQRVTLRCSPRSGDLSVYWYQQSLDQGLQFLIQYYNGEERAKGNILERFSAQQFPDLHSELNLSSLELGDSALYFCASSVSPWVSGHFTDTQYFGPGTRLTVL.

V usage is TRBV29-1 and J usage is TRBJ2-7, with 9 nucleotides matching TRBD1. The CDR3 is 13 residues long. Germline V CDR1 and CDR2: SQVTM, ANQGSEA. The junction had 4 bases not matched to a gene; V was cut back by 5 bases and J by 2 bases. The CDR3 sequence: CSVMRQGAYEQYF. CDR3 in DNA: TGCAGCGTTATGAGACAGGGGGCCTACGAGCAGTACTTC.

The rearrangement joins TRBV6-5 to TRBJ1-1; TRBD1 might be the D (6 bases). CDR3 size: 14 residues. Per the germline V gene, CDR1 is MNHEY and CDR2 is SVGAGI. V was clipped by 4 bases and J by 2 bases, with 11 bases between them. Here the CDR3 DNA reads TGTGCCAGCAGTTTAAGGGACATCAACACTGAAGCTTTCTTT. It specifies CASSLRDINTEAFF.

This clone is a singleton in its sample. This rearrangement joins TRBV6-1 to TRBJ1-2; D might be TRBD1 (6 bases). This CDR3 is built from 17 residues. The V gene's germline CDR1 is MNHNS and CDR2 SASEGT. V was shortened by 4 bases and J by 4 bases, with 22 bases between the two germline ends. The chain's CDR3 is CASSAAGQGQGSYGYTF. The CDR3 DNA reads TGTGCCAGCAGTGCGGCTGGGCAGGGACAAGGAAGCTATGGCTACACCTTC.